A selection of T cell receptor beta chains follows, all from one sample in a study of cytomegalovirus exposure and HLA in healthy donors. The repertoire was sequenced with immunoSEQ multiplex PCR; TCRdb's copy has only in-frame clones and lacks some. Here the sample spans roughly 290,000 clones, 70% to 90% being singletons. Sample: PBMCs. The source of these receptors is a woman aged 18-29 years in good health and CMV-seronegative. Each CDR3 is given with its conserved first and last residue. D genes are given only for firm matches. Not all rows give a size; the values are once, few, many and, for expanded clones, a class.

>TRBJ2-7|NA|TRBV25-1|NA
CASSGPPFLSSYEQYF
TGTGCCAGCAGTGGCCCTCCTTTCCTGAGCTCCTACGAGCAGTACTTC
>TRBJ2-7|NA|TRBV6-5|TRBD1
CASKWMGQGTYEQYF
TGTGCCAGTAAGTGGATGGGACAGGGAACCTACGAGCAGTACTTC
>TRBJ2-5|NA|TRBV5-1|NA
CASSHRGGFLQETQYF
TGCGCCAGCAGCCACAGGGGAGGTTTCCTACAAGAGACCCAGTACTTC
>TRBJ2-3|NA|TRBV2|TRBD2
CASSEGLASMDTQYF
TGTGCCAGCAGTGAAGGACTAGCCTCTATGGATACGCAGTATTTT
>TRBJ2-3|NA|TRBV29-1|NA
CSVFPDFYTDTQYF
TGCAGCGTTTTCCCGGACTTTTACACAGATACGCAGTATTTT
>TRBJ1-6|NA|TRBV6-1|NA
CASSSSYNSPLHF
TGTGCCAGCTCGAGCTCCTATAATTCCCCCCTCCACTTT
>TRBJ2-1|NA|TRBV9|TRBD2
CASNPEGLAGGNNEQFF
TGTGCCAGCAACCCGGAAGGACTAGCGGGGGGTAACAATGAGCAGTTCTTC
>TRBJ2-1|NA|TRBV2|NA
CASRGPGHRGNEQFF
TGTGCCAGCAGGGGTCCAGGACATCGGGGGAATGAGCAGTTCTTC
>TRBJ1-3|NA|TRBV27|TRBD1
CASSPRRGLGNTIYF
TGTGCCAGCAGTCCCCGGAGGGGGCTTGGAAACACCATATATTTT
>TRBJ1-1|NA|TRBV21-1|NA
CASSKVLGIGLAAFF
TGTGCCAGCAGCAAAGTCCTCGGGATTGGGCTCGCAGCTTTCTTT
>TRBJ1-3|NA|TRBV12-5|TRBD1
CASGNRGDSGNTIYF
TGTGCTAGTGGAAACAGGGGGGACTCTGGAAACACCATATATTTT
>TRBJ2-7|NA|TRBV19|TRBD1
CASSISTGSYEQYF
TGTGCCAGTAGTATTTCGACAGGGTCCTACGAGCAGTACTTC
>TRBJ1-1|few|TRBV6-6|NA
CASRPTGYTEAFF
TGTGCCAGTAGACCTACAGGGTACACTGAAGCTTTCTTT
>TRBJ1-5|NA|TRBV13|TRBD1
CASSLGTGAQPQHF
TGTGCCAGCAGTCTAGGGACAGGGGCCCAGCCCCAGCATTTT
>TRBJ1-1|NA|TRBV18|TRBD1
CASSRTGGAGEAFF
TGTGCCAGCTCCCGGACAGGGGGCGCGGGTGAAGCTTTCTTT
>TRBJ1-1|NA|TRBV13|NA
CASSLETVTEAFF
TGTGCCAGCAGCTTAGAAACAGTAACTGAAGCTTTCTTT
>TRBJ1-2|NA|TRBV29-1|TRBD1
CSVVPGQGAYGYTF
TGCAGCGTTGTCCCGGGACAGGGGGCATATGGCTACACCTTC
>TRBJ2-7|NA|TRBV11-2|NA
CASSTRGLLSPPYYEQYF
TGTGCCAGCAGCACCAGGGGACTACTGAGCCCTCCCTACTACGAGCAGTACTTC
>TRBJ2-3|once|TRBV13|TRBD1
CASSLGLRDSSTDTQYF
TGTGCCAGCAGCTTAGGCCTCCGGGACAGTAGCACAGATACGCAGTATTTT
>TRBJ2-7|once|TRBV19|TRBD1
CASSNAGQAFYEQYF
TGTGCCAGTAGTAACGCGGGACAGGCGTTCTACGAGCAGTACTTC
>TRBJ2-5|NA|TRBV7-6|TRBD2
CASSSLAGERETQYF
TGTGCCAGCAGCTCCCTAGCGGGGGAGCGGGAGACCCAGTACTTC
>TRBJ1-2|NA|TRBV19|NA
CASSIVQGRGYTF
TGTGCCAGTAGTATAGTACAGGGCCGTGGCTACACCTTC